The next 6 T cell receptor beta chains were all read from a single sample in a study of neurological immune-mediated disorders. MiXCR, run by TCRdb on the 5' RACE reads, gives a single entry per CDR3 protein. The sample holds 44,000 or so distinct CDR3 sequences; under 6.5% are singletons and the top ten take about 0.57%. Sequencing used CD4+ T cells from blood. These receptors were collected from a woman aged 40 to 55 in good health.

The table lists this clonotype with many counts. V is TRBV27 and J is TRBJ2-3; 10 bases agree with TRBD1. This CDR3 comprises 15 residues. The germline V gene encodes CDR1 MNHEY and CDR2 SMNVEV (reference sequence). V gave up 5 bases and J gave up 3 bases; unmatched junction bases: 5. The CDR3 nucleotides are TGTGCCAGCAGTCTCCGGGACAGGGGTACAGATACGCAGTATTTT. Translating gives CASSLRDRGTDTQYF.

Sample share makes this clonotype medium-sized. V is TRBV5-1 and J is TRBJ2-5; TRBD2 aligns across 9 bases. Germline V gene lookup returns CDR1 SGHRS and CDR2 YFSETQ. The junction had 10 bases not matched to a gene; V was cut back by 5 bases and J by 5 bases. The CDR3 runs to 15 residues. The CDR3 reads CASSSLAGLQETQYF. CDR3 DNA: TGCGCCAGCAGTTCCCTAGCGGGACTACAGGAGACCCAGTACTTC.

Ten or more counts support this clonotype. CDR3 sequence reads: CSARPRTNEKLFF. CDR3 nucleotides: TGCAGTGCTAGACCACGAACTAATGAAAAACTGTTTTTT. J is TRBJ1-4 and V is TRBV20-1; D is unresolved. CDR1 and CDR2 from the germline V gene are DFQATT and SNEGSKA (reference sequence). The CDR3 extends over 13 amino acids. Trimming left V 2 bases short and J 1 base short, with 5 bases between.

This clonotype was seen ten or more times. V gene TRBV14 combines with J gene TRBJ1-1; tentative D call: TRBD1 (6 bases). Germline loops: CDR1 SGHDN, CDR2 FVKESK. Trimming pared 8 bases from V and 5 bases from J, leaving 15 bases between. This CDR3 contains 13 residues. The CDR3 loop reads CASAEQGRTEAFF. In nucleotides, the CDR3 is TGTGCCAGCGCGGAACAGGGTCGTACTGAAGCTTTCTTT.

Ten or more counts support this clonotype. V usage is TRBV7-8 and J usage is TRBJ2-7, with 12 bases fitting TRBD2. The V gene's germline CDR1 is SGHVS and CDR2 FQNEAQ. The CDR3 contains 18 residues. With 3 bases clipped from V and 2 bases from J, the junction kept 11 bases outside the gene matches. CDR3 in DNA: TGTGCCAGCAGCTTGTACCTAGCGGGAGGGTCCTTGGCCTACGAGCAGTACTTC. It is translated as CASSLYLAGGSLAYEQYF.

Many counts were recorded for this clonotype. V gene TRBV20-1 combines with J gene TRBJ1-6, with unresolved D. The CDR3 has 14 amino acids. Trimming left V 6 bases short and J 5 bases short, with 14 bases between. Germline CDR1 reads DFQATT; CDR2 reads SNEGSKA (reference sequence). CDR3 amino acids: CSALGRSDNSPLHF. CDR3 in DNA: TGCAGTGCCCTGGGGAGGTCCGATAATTCACCCCTCCACTTT.